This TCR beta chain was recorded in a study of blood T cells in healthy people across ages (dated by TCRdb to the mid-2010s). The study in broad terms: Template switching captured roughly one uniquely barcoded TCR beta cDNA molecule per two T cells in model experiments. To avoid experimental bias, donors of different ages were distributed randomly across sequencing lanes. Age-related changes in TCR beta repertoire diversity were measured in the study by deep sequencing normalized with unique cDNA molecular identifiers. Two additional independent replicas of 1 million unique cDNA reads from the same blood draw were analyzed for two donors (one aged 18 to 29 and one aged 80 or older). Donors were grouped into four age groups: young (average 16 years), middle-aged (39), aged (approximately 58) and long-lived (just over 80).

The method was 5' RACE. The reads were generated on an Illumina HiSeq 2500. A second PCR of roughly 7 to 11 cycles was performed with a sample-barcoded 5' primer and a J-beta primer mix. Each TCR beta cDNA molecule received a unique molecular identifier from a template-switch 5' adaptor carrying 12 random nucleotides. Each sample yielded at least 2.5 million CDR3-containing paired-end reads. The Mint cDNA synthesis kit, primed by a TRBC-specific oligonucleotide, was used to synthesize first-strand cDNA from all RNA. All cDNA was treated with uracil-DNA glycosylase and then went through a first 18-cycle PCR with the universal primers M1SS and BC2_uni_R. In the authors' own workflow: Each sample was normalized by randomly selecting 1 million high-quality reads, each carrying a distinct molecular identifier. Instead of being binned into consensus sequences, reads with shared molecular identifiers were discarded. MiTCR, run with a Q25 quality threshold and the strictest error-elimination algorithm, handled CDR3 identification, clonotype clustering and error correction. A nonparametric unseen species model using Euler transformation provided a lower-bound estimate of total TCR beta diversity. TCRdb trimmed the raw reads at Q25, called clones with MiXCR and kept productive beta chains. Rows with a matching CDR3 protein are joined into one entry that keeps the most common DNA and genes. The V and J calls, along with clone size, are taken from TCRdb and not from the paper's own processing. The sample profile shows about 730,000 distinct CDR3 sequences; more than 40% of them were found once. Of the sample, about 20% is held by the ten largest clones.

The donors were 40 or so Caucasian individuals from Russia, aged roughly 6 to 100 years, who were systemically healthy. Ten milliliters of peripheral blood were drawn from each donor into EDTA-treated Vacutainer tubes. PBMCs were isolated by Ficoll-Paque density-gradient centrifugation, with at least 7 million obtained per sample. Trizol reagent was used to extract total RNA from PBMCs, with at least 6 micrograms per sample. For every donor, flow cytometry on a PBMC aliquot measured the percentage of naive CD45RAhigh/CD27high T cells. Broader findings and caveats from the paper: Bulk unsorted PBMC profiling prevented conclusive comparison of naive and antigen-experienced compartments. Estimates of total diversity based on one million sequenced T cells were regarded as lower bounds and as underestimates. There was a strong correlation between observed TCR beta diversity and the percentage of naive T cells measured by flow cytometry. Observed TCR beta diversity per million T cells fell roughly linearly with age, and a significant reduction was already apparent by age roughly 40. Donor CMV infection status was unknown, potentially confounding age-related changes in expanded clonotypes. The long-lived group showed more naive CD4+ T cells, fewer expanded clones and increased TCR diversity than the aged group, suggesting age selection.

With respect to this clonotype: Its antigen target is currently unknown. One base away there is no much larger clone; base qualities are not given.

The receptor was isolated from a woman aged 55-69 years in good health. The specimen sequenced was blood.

The CDR3 protein is CASVGRTGVETQYF. The nucleotide sequence reads TGTGCTAGTGTCGGACGGACAGGGGTCGAGACCCAGTACTTC. Recombination joined TRBV12-5 with TRBJ2-7; TRBD1 fits 9 bases in the junction. Gene TRBJ2-5 matches the end of the DNA better, so the J call may be wrong. CDR1 and CDR2 were assigned from the germline V gene as LGHNT and FRNRAP. Taken from cysteine to phenylalanine, the CDR3 has 14 residues. Only CDR3 DNA is held: 42 bases, read in frame from base 1.